The rows below give T cell receptor beta chains drawn from one sample of a study of beta chain features in type 1 diabetes. Data came from immunoSEQ multiplex PCR; TCRdb stores just in-frame clones and leaves some out. The repertoire holds a few hundred thousand clones, with roughly 16% as singletons. The sequenced sample consisted of naive CD4+ T cells from blood. These receptors were taken from a woman between 18 and 30 years old in good health. Each CDR3 is given with its conserved first and last residue. The order of the fields is J gene, V gene, D gene, CDR3 protein. D genes are given only for firm matches.

J gene: TRBJ1-5
V gene: TRBV30
D gene: TRBD1
CDR3 protein: CAWSGSRQGNQPQHF

J gene: TRBJ2-1
V gene: TRBV2
D gene: .
CDR3 protein: CASSDWEFNYNEQFF

J gene: TRBJ2-1
V gene: TRBV5-1
D gene: TRBD2
CDR3 protein: CASNLLAGVREQFF

J gene: TRBJ2-4
V gene: TRBV28
D gene: .
CDR3 protein: CASSPRGASKNIQYF

J gene: TRBJ2-4
V gene: TRBV4-1
D gene: TRBD2
CDR3 protein: CASSQGRASGKRNIQYF

J gene: TRBJ2-1
V gene: TRBV11-2
D gene: .
CDR3 protein: CASSFDSAYNEQFF

J gene: TRBJ1-1
V gene: TRBV15
D gene: .
CDR3 protein: CATSRRQLNNEAFF

J gene: TRBJ2-5
V gene: TRBV19
D gene: .
CDR3 protein: CASRQATIETQYF

J gene: TRBJ1-5
V gene: TRBV6-1
D gene: TRBD1
CDR3 protein: CASSQQGSGQPQHF

J gene: TRBJ2-5
V gene: TRBV29-1
D gene: TRBD2
CDR3 protein: CSATSGRYLGETQYF

J gene: TRBJ2-3
V gene: TRBV30
D gene: .
CDR3 protein: CAWTPGVDTQYF

J gene: TRBJ2-1
V gene: TRBV5-1
D gene: TRBD2
CDR3 protein: CASSSEAGGGNEQFF

J gene: TRBJ2-3
V gene: TRBV7-2
D gene: TRBD1
CDR3 protein: CASSPGTGGLSTDTQYF

J gene: TRBJ2-1
V gene: TRBV5-1
D gene: TRBD1
CDR3 protein: CASSFRGQYYNEQFF

J gene: TRBJ1-5
V gene: TRBV7-8
D gene: .
CDR3 protein: CASRSYSNQPQHF

J gene: TRBJ2-7
V gene: TRBV5-4
D gene: TRBD1
CDR3 protein: CASSLSQGALYEQYF

J gene: TRBJ2-7
V gene: TRBV28
D gene: .
CDR3 protein: CASSPRAPTYEQYF

J gene: TRBJ1-1
V gene: TRBV18
D gene: .
CDR3 protein: CASSPGGSSGFF

J gene: TRBJ1-5
V gene: TRBV7-2
D gene: TRBD1
CDR3 protein: CASSLDRGGNQPQHF

J gene: TRBJ2-1
V gene: TRBV7-2
D gene: .
CDR3 protein: CASSDRGGALAFF

J gene: TRBJ1-1
V gene: TRBV28
D gene: .
CDR3 protein: CASMTVQPEAFF

J gene: TRBJ2-4
V gene: TRBV28
D gene: .
CDR3 protein: CASSFGSGSKNIQYF

J gene: TRBJ2-3
V gene: TRBV28
D gene: .
CDR3 protein: CASSPLINTQYF

J gene: TRBJ2-3
V gene: TRBV10-3
D gene: TRBD2
CDR3 protein: CAISGGSGIGTDTQYF

J gene: TRBJ2-1
V gene: TRBV9
D gene: .
CDR3 protein: CASSVQSVGEQFF

J gene: TRBJ2-4
V gene: TRBV5-6
D gene: .
CDR3 protein: CASSSGGIQYF

J gene: TRBJ2-3
V gene: TRBV30
D gene: .
CDR3 protein: CAWTRSGGPHTDTQYF